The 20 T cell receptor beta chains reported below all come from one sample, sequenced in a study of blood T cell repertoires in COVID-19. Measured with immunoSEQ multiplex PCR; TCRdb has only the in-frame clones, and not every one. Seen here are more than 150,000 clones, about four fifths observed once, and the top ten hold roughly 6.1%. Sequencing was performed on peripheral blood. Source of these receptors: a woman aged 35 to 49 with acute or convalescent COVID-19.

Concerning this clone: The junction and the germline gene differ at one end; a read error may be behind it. CDR3 sequence (DNA): TGTGCTAGCAGCGCGGAGACAGGGGGAGAGCAGTACTTC. Its protein is CASSAETGGEQYF. The rearrangement links TRBV7-7 to TRBJ2-7, with 9 bases aligning to TRBD1. This CDR3 is 13 amino acids long. Germline CDR1 and CDR2: SSHAT and FNYEAQ (reference sequence).

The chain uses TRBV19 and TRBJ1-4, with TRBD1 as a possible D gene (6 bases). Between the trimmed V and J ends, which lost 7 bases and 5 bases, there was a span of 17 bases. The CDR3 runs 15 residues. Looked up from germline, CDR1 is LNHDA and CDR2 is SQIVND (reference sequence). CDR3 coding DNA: TGTGCCAGTACCACGATCGACAGGAGGAATGAAAAACTGTTTTTT. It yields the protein CASTTIDRRNEKLFF.

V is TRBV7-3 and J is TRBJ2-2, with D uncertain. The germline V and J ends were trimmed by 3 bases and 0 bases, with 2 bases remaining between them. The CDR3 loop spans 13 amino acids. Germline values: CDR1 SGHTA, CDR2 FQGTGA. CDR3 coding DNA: TGTGCCAGCAGCTTCTCGAACACCGGGGAGCTGTTTTTT. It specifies CASSFSNTGELFF.

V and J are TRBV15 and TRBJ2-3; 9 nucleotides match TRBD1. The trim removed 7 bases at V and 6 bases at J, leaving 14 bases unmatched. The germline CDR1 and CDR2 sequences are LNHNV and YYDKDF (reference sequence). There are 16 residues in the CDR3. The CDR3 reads CATKEGQGLSSDTQYF. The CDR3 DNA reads TGTGCCACCAAGGAAGGACAGGGGCTTTCGTCTGATACGCAGTATTTT.

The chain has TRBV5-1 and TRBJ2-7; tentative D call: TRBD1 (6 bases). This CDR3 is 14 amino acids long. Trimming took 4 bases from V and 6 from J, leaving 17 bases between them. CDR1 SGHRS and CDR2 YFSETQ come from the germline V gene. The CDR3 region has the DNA TGCGCCAGCAGCCTATCAAGGGCAGGGGTCGAGCAGTACTTC. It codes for CASSLSRAGVEQYF.

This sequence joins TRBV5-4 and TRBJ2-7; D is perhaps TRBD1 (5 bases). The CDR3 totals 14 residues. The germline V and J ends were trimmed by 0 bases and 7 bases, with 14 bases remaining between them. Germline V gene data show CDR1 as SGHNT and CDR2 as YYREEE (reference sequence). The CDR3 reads CASSLVGRGEEQYF. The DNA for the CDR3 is TGTGCCAGCAGCTTGGTCGGTAGGGGTGAAGAGCAGTACTTC.

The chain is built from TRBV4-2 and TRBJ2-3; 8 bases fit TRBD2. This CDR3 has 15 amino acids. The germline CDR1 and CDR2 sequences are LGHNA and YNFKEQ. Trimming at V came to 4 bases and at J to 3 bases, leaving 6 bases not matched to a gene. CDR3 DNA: TGTGCCAGCAGCCCGTTTGCGGGGGGTACAGATACGCAGTATTTT. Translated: CASSPFAGGTDTQYF.

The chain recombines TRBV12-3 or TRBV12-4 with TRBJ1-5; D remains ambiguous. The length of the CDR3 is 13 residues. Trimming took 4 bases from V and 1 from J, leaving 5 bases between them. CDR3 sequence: CASSSGSNQPQHF. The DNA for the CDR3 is TGTGCCAGCAGTTCCGGGAGCAATCAGCCCCAGCATTTT.

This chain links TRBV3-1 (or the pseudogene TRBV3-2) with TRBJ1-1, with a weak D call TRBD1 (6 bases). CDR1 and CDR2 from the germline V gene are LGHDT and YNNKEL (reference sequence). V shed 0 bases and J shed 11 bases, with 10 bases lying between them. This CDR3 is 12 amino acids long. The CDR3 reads CASSQEAGAAFF. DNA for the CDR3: TGTGCCAGCAGCCAAGAGGCGGGGGCGGCTTTCTTT.

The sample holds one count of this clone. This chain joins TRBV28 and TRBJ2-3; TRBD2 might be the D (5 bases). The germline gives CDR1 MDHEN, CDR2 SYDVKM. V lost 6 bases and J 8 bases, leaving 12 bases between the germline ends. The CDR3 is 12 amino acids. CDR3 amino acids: CASRSGVGTQYF. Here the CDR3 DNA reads TGTGCCAGCAGATCCGGGGTCGGTACGCAGTATTTT.

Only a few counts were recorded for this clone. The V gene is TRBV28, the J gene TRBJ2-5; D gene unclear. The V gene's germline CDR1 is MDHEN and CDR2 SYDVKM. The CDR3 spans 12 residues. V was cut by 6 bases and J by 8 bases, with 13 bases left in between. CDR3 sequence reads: CASSSWSRTQYF. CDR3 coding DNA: TGTGCCAGCAGCTCGTGGTCTAGAACCCAGTACTTC.

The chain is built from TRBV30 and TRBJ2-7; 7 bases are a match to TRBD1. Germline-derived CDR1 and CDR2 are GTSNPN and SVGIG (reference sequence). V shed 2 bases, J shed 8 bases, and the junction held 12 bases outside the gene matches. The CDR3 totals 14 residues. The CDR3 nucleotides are TGTGCCTGGAGTTCGACAGGGAGTGTATCTCAGCAGTACTTC. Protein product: CAWSSTGSVSQQYF.

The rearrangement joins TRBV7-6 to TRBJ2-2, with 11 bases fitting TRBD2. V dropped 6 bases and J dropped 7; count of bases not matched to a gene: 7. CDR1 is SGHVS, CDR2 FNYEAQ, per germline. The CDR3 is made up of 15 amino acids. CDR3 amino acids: CASSLAGGGDGELFF. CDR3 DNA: TGTGCCAGCAGTCTAGCGGGGGGAGGAGACGGGGAGCTGTTTTTT.

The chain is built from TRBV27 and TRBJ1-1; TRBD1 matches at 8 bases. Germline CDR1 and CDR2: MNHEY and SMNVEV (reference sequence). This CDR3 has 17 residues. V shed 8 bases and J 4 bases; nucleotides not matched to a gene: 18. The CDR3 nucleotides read TGTGCCAGCCCCGGGGGGACAGGTTCGTTCGAGGGCACTGAAGCTTTCTTT. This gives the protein CASPGGTGSFEGTEAFF.

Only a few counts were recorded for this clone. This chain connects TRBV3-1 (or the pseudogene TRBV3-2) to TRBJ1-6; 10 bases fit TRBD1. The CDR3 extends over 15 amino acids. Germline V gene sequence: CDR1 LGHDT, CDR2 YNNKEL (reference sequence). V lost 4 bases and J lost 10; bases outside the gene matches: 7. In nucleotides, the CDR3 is TGTGCCAGCAGCCCCCGGGACAGGGGACGGTCACCCCTCCACTTT. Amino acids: CASSPRDRGRSPLHF.

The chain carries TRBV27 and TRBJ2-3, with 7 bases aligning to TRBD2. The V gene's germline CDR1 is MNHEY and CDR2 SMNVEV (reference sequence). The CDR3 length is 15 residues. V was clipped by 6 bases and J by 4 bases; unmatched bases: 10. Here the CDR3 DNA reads TGTGCCAGCAGGGCTAACCGACTAGCTGCAGATACGCAGTATTTT. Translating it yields CASRANRLAADTQYF.

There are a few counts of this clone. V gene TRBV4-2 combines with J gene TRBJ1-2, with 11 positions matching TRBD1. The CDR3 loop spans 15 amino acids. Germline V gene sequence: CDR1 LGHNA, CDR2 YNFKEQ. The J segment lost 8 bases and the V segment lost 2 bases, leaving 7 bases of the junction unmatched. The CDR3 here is CASSQSGQGAQGYTF. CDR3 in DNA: TGTGCCAGCAGCCAATCAGGACAGGGGGCTCAAGGCTACACCTTC.

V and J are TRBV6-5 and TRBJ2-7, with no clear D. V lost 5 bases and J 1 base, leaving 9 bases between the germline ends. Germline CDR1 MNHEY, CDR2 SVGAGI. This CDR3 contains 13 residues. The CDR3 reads CASSLSGSYEQYF. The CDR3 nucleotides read TGTGCCAGCAGTCTTTCGGGTTCCTACGAGCAGTACTTC.

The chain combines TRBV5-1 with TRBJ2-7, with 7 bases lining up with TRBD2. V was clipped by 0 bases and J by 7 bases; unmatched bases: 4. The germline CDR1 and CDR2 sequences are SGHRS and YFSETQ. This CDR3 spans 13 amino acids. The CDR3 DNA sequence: TGCGCCAGCAGCTTGGGACTAGCTCGTGAGCAGTACTTC. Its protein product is CASSLGLAREQYF.

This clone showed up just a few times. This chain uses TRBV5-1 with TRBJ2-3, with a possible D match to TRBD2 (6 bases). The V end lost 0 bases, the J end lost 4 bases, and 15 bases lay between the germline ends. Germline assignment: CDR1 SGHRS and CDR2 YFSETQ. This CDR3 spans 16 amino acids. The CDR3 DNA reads TGCGCCAGCAGCTTGGCCCTCGGGGGAAGCGCAGATACGCAGTATTTT. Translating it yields CASSLALGGSADTQYF.